A selection of T cell receptor beta chains follows, all from one sample in a study of blood T cell repertoires in COVID-19. Data came from immunoSEQ multiplex PCR; TCRdb stores just in-frame clones and leaves some out. The repertoire holds 400,000 or so clones, with roughly 86% as singletons. Material for sequencing was peripheral blood. Source of these receptors: a human donor in a cohort sampled during active COVID-19. CDR3s leave out the opening cysteine and the closing phenylalanine or tryptophan. Each record gives: V gene, CDR3 protein.

TRBV9 | ASSVTSMGDTQY
TRBV7-2 | ASRLRLAGDLLSTDTQY
TRBV6-2/TRBV6-3 | ASSYFLAGGLSYEQY
TRBV19 | ASSTLHRDQLNYGYT
TRBV28 | ASKWGESEAF
TRBV4-1 | ASSQILLAGPHEQY
TRBV30 | AWSNPGGPTNEKLF
TRBV6-5 | ASTFSYEQY
TRBV24-1 | ATAGRTPTLSYNEQF
TRBV7-3 | ASSLRAGGPSLETQY
TRBV14 | ASSQDVGHLNTEAF
TRBV3-1/TRBV3-2 | ASSQDGRRGYT
TRBV27 | ASSGRNEQF
TRBV3-1/TRBV3-2 | ASSPRQPQGIGVAKNIQY
TRBV2 | ASSPGTSGGGETQY
TRBV19 | ASSDTLGLEQF
TRBV4-2 | ASSHIAPGDNEQF
TRBV13 | ASSLKGDTSSYEQY
TRBV6-2/TRBV6-3 | ASSYSLLSPVSEQF
TRBV11-3 | ASSLRGGGREQF